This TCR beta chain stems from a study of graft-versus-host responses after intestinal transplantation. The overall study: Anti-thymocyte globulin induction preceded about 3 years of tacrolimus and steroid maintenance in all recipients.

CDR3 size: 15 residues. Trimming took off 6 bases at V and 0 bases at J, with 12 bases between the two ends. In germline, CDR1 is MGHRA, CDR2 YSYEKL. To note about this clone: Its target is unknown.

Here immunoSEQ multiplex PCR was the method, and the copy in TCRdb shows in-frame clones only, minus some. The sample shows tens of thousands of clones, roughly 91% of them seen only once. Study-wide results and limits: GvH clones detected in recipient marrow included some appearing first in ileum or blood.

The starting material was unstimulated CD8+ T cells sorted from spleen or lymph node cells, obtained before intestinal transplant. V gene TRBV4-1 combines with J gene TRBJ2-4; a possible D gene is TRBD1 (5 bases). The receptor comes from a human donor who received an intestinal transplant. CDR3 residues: CASRKTALAKNIQYF. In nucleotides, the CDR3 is TGCGCCAGCAGAAAGACAGCCCTAGCCAAAAACATTCAGTACTTC.